This TCR beta chain came from a study of cytomegalovirus exposure and HLA in healthy donors. Overall study results and limits: A prior analysis recorded that most TCR beta V segments were productive about 90% or about 30% of the time. Rarity characterized most TCR sequences, yet some public TCRs appeared in many donors.

Researchers ran the PCR with 60 Vbeta and 13 Jbeta primers. The table came from immunoSEQ multiplex PCR; TCRdb's copy has only in-frame clones and leaves some out. The sample includes about 140,000 clones, about three quarters of them seen just once. Healthy people donating bone marrow made up the donors. Absent from the records is this donor's CMV serostatus. Comment on this clone: The antigen is undetermined.

Trimming removed 6 bases from V and 5 bases from J; junction bases left unmatched: 12. The germline V gene encodes CDR1 MNHNS and CDR2 SASEGT. This CDR3 is 15 amino acids long. The sequenced sample was PBMCs. This TCR derives from a human donor in good health. The V call is TRBV6-1, the J call TRBJ1-1, with 7 bases identical to TRBD1. CDR3 region: CASRELGRGRTEAFF. CDR3 nucleotide sequence: TGTGCCAGCAGAGAACTGGGCAGGGGGAGGACTGAAGCTTTCTTT.